The entry that follows covers one T cell receptor (beta chain) sequence. In the original analysis: Estimation of nucleated cell counts was performed using reference gene primer amplification. TCRdb's table, derived via immunoSEQ multiplex PCR, lists solely in-frame clones and lacks some. V and J calls and clone size are given by that table; D and trimming were obtained from the DNA. The sample has tens of thousands of clones, around 84% seen once. These data originate in a study of blood T cell repertoires in COVID-19. The wider study: Samples representing acute and convalescent COVID-19 were sourced from the United States, Italy and Spain. Nucleic acid was either cDNA or gDNA, and it came from T cells, B-cell-depleted T cells, or PBMCs.

The V gene lost 0 bases and the J gene lost 8 bases, with 11 bases spanning the gap. The CDR3 runs to 13 residues. Per the germline V gene, CDR1 is SGDLS and CDR2 is YYNGEE. The chain links TRBV9 to TRBJ1-2; D uncertain. This sequence was found in a woman aged 60 to 75 with acute or convalescent COVID-19. The specimen sequenced was peripheral blood. Here the CDR3 reads CASSVGDGVGYTF. The CDR3 DNA sequence: TGTGCCAGCAGCGTAGGAGACGGGGTCGGCTACACCTTC.